This is a list of T cell receptor beta chains from one sample in a study of identical twins. One entry per CDR3 protein results from TCRdb running MiXCR on the 5' RACE reads. The sample includes 410,000 or so distinct CDR3 sequences, around 18% of them seen just once. The specimen was naive T cells sorted from blood. All receptors come from a man in his fifties or sixties in good health. The CDR3 runs from the conserved cysteine through the conserved F or W. Fields, in order: V gene, clone size, D gene, J gene, CDR3 DNA, CDR3 protein. A D gene is named only where the DNA matches it firmly. Clone sizes are given selectively: once, few, many, or a class where the clone is expanded.

V gene: TRBV11-2
clone size: few
D gene: -
J gene: TRBJ2-5
CDR3 DNA: TGTGCCAGCAGCTTAGATAGAGGCTATCGGGGCGCCAGGCAAGAGACCCAGTACTTC
CDR3 protein: CASSLDRGYRGARQETQYF

V gene: TRBV6-1
clone size: many
D gene: -
J gene: TRBJ1-2
CDR3 DNA: TGTGCCAGCAGTGACGGACCTTCGAGGGTCTATGGCTACACCTTC
CDR3 protein: CASSDGPSRVYGYTF

V gene: TRBV7-2
clone size: -
D gene: -
J gene: TRBJ2-5
CDR3 DNA: TGTGCCAGCAGCTTACGGCCCTACCAAGAGACCCAGTACTTC
CDR3 protein: CASSLRPYQETQYF

V gene: TRBV7-3
clone size: -
D gene: -
J gene: TRBJ2-5
CDR3 DNA: TGTGCCAGCAGTCCCACAGGAGGACAGCCCTGGGGACAAGAGACCCAGTACTTC
CDR3 protein: CASSPTGGQPWGQETQYF

V gene: TRBV7-9
clone size: -
D gene: -
J gene: TRBJ1-4
CDR3 DNA: TGTGCCAGCAGCCCAAGCCTCAGAACCAGGGAAAAACTGTTTTTT
CDR3 protein: CASSPSLRTREKLFF

V gene: TRBV20-1
clone size: -
D gene: -
J gene: TRBJ2-2
CDR3 DNA: TGCAGTGCTGCAAGGGGGAGGAACACCGGGGAGCTGTTTTTT
CDR3 protein: CSAARGRNTGELFF

V gene: TRBV10-3
clone size: few
D gene: -
J gene: TRBJ1-3
CDR3 DNA: TGTGCCATCAGTGAGTTGATTGCGAGCTCTGGAAACACCATATATTTT
CDR3 protein: CAISELIASSGNTIYF

V gene: TRBV5-1
clone size: few
D gene: TRBD1
J gene: TRBJ2-3
CDR3 DNA: TGCGCCAGCAGCTCCAGTGTGGGACAGGGTTTCACAGATACGCAGTATTTT
CDR3 protein: CASSSSVGQGFTDTQYF

V gene: TRBV10-3
clone size: -
D gene: TRBD2
J gene: TRBJ2-1
CDR3 DNA: TGTGCCATCAGTTCAGGACTAGCGGGAGTCCTTGAGCAGTTCTTC
CDR3 protein: CAISSGLAGVLEQFF

V gene: TRBV7-6
clone size: few
D gene: TRBD1
J gene: TRBJ2-7
CDR3 DNA: TGTGCCAGCAGCGCACCCGGGACAGGCTACGAGCAGTACTTC
CDR3 protein: CASSAPGTGYEQYF

V gene: TRBV27
clone size: few
D gene: -
J gene: TRBJ2-3
CDR3 DNA: TGTGCCAGCAGTTGGGACCCCCCTCGCACAGATACGCAGTATTTT
CDR3 protein: CASSWDPPRTDTQYF

V gene: TRBV7-2
clone size: -
D gene: -
J gene: TRBJ1-4
CDR3 DNA: TGTGCCAGCAGCTTAGACAGGATTAATGAAAAACTGTTTTTT
CDR3 protein: CASSLDRINEKLFF

V gene: TRBV14
clone size: few
D gene: -
J gene: TRBJ2-7
CDR3 DNA: TGTGCCAGCAGCCAAGGGTTCTACGAGCAGTACTTC
CDR3 protein: CASSQGFYEQYF

V gene: TRBV25-1
clone size: many
D gene: -
J gene: TRBJ2-1
CDR3 DNA: TGTGCCAGCAGTGAATTGATGCAGAATGAGCAGTTCTTC
CDR3 protein: CASSELMQNEQFF

V gene: TRBV7-2
clone size: -
D gene: -
J gene: TRBJ1-2
CDR3 DNA: TGTGCCAGCAGCCTCGGGGACTCCAAATATGGCTACACCTTC
CDR3 protein: CASSLGDSKYGYTF

V gene: TRBV28
clone size: few
D gene: -
J gene: TRBJ1-3
CDR3 DNA: TGTGCCAGCAGTTTGGTCTGGGGAGCCTCTGGAAACACCATATATTTT
CDR3 protein: CASSLVWGASGNTIYF

V gene: TRBV6-2/TRBV6-3
clone size: many
D gene: -
J gene: TRBJ2-7
CDR3 DNA: TGTGCCAGCGCGGACACAAACTACGAGCAGTACTTC
CDR3 protein: CASADTNYEQYF

V gene: TRBV10-3
clone size: -
D gene: TRBD1
J gene: TRBJ2-6
CDR3 DNA: TGTGCCATCAGGCCGGGACAGGGGGCGCCTGGGGCCAACGTCCTGACTTTC
CDR3 protein: CAIRPGQGAPGANVLTF

V gene: TRBV6-5
clone size: -
D gene: -
J gene: TRBJ1-1
CDR3 DNA: TGTGCCAGCAGTTACCTTGCGGGAGTGAACACTGAAGCTTTCTTT
CDR3 protein: CASSYLAGVNTEAFF

V gene: TRBV11-3
clone size: few
D gene: TRBD1
J gene: TRBJ2-3
CDR3 DNA: TGTGCCAGCAGCTCAGGACAGGGAGGTCCAGGCACAGATACGCAGTATTTT
CDR3 protein: CASSSGQGGPGTDTQYF

V gene: TRBV7-6
clone size: -
D gene: TRBD2
J gene: TRBJ2-7
CDR3 DNA: TGTGCCAGCAGCTTAGAGGCGGGAGTCTTCGAGCAGTACTTC
CDR3 protein: CASSLEAGVFEQYF

V gene: TRBV6-5
clone size: few
D gene: TRBD1
J gene: TRBJ2-2
CDR3 DNA: TGTGCCAGCAGTTACTCGGGGACAGGGCACACCGGGGAGCTGTTTTTT
CDR3 protein: CASSYSGTGHTGELFF

V gene: TRBV20-1
clone size: few
D gene: TRBD1
J gene: TRBJ2-7
CDR3 DNA: TGCAGGGGACAGGGGGCCTACGAGCAGTACTTC
CDR3 protein: CRGQGAYEQYF

V gene: TRBV20-1
clone size: -
D gene: TRBD2
J gene: TRBJ2-1
CDR3 DNA: TGCAGTGCAGAAGCGGGGGGCTACAATGAGCAGTTCTTC
CDR3 protein: CSAEAGGYNEQFF

V gene: TRBV7-6
clone size: -
D gene: -
J gene: TRBJ2-3
CDR3 DNA: TGTGCCAGCAGCTTAGTCCAGCTTACAGATACGCAGTATTTT
CDR3 protein: CASSLVQLTDTQYF

V gene: TRBV28
clone size: -
D gene: -
J gene: TRBJ2-1
CDR3 DNA: TGTGCCAGCAGTGGGGGCTGGGGTGTTGGGGGCCCGTACAATGAGCAGTTCTTC
CDR3 protein: CASSGGWGVGGPYNEQFF

V gene: TRBV6-5
clone size: few
D gene: TRBD2
J gene: TRBJ2-1
CDR3 DNA: TGTGCCAGCAGTTATTCAAGCGGGGGGACGTATAGTGAGCAGTTCTTC
CDR3 protein: CASSYSSGGTYSEQFF

V gene: TRBV20-1
clone size: many
D gene: TRBD2
J gene: TRBJ2-3
CDR3 DNA: TGCAGTGCTACAGTCCTCCGAGGACTAGGGATTACAGATACGCAGTATTTT
CDR3 protein: CSATVLRGLGITDTQYF

V gene: TRBV12-3/TRBV12-4
clone size: -
D gene: -
J gene: TRBJ1-4
CDR3 DNA: TGTGCCAGCCGGGACCCCGGGGAAAAACTGTTTTTT
CDR3 protein: CASRDPGEKLFF

V gene: TRBV18
clone size: many
D gene: -
J gene: TRBJ2-2
CDR3 DNA: TGTGCCAGCTCACCACTGGGACCGGCGTACGGGGAGCTGTTTTTT
CDR3 protein: CASSPLGPAYGELFF

V gene: TRBV4-3
clone size: many
D gene: TRBD2
J gene: TRBJ2-6
CDR3 DNA: TGCGCCAGCAGCCTACTAGCGGGTGCGTCTGGGGCCAACGTCCTGACTTTC
CDR3 protein: CASSLLAGASGANVLTF

V gene: TRBV6-5
clone size: few
D gene: TRBD1
J gene: TRBJ2-3
CDR3 DNA: TGTGCCAGCAGTTACTTGGACAGGACAGATACGCAGTATTTT
CDR3 protein: CASSYLDRTDTQYF

V gene: TRBV5-1
clone size: many
D gene: -
J gene: TRBJ1-1
CDR3 DNA: TGCGCCAGCAGCCACGGACCCGGCAATTCGGGCACTGAAGCTTTCTTT
CDR3 protein: CASSHGPGNSGTEAFF

V gene: TRBV5-6
clone size: -
D gene: TRBD1
J gene: TRBJ1-5
CDR3 DNA: TGTGCCAGCAGCCTGTCGGACAGGGGCAATCAGCCCCAGCATTTT
CDR3 protein: CASSLSDRGNQPQHF

V gene: TRBV6-1
clone size: many
D gene: TRBD1
J gene: TRBJ2-5
CDR3 DNA: TGTGCCAGCAGGTCACGGGACAGCAACCAAGAGACCCAGTACTTC
CDR3 protein: CASRSRDSNQETQYF

V gene: TRBV20-1
clone size: many
D gene: TRBD1
J gene: TRBJ2-1
CDR3 DNA: TGCAGTGCCCCTGAGTCAGGGGGCTCCAATGAGCAGTTCTTC
CDR3 protein: CSAPESGGSNEQFF

V gene: TRBV28
clone size: few
D gene: TRBD1
J gene: TRBJ2-2
CDR3 DNA: TGTGCCAGCAGAACTCCGGGACAGGTTATTGAGCTGTTTTTT
CDR3 protein: CASRTPGQVIELFF

V gene: TRBV5-6
clone size: -
D gene: -
J gene: TRBJ1-5
CDR3 DNA: TGTGCCAGCAGCCGAGGGGGGGGCAATCAGCCCCAGCATTTT
CDR3 protein: CASSRGGGNQPQHF

V gene: TRBV20-1
clone size: many
D gene: -
J gene: TRBJ2-7
CDR3 DNA: TGCAGTGCATCAGCGGACTCGAGCTCCTACGAGCAGTACTTC
CDR3 protein: CSASADSSSYEQYF

V gene: TRBV6-2/TRBV6-3
clone size: -
D gene: TRBD2
J gene: TRBJ2-1
CDR3 DNA: TGTGCCAGCGCCATAGCGGGAGCCCTCAATGAGCAGTTCTTC
CDR3 protein: CASAIAGALNEQFF

V gene: TRBV20-1
clone size: few
D gene: TRBD1
J gene: TRBJ1-4
CDR3 DNA: TGCAGTGCTAGAGGGGGACAGGGGGTGGAAAAACTGTTTTTT
CDR3 protein: CSARGGQGVEKLFF

V gene: TRBV20-1
clone size: few
D gene: TRBD2
J gene: TRBJ2-1
CDR3 DNA: TGCAGTGCCAGCGGGGCGGGAGGGAACAATGAGCAGTTCTTC
CDR3 protein: CSASGAGGNNEQFF

V gene: TRBV29-1
clone size: -
D gene: TRBD2
J gene: TRBJ2-1
CDR3 DNA: TGCAGCGTTGAGCTAGCGGGAGGGCCGGGTGAGCAGTTCTTC
CDR3 protein: CSVELAGGPGEQFF

V gene: TRBV6-4
clone size: few
D gene: TRBD1
J gene: TRBJ1-2
CDR3 DNA: TGTGCCAGCAGTGACGGACAGGGATACCCCTCCTATGGCTACACCTTC
CDR3 protein: CASSDGQGYPSYGYTF